This TCR beta chain was recovered during a study of blood T cell dynamics during melanoma immunotherapy. Study details: Standard first-line treatment here was pembrolizumab or nivolumab plus ipilimumab in metastatic melanoma.

TCRdb's table, derived via immunoSEQ multiplex PCR, lists solely in-frame clones and lacks some. The sample has some 9,300 clones, 70% to 90% seen once. Time point specified: pre-treatment baseline. At 12 weeks after first infusion, RECIST 1.1 defined response for most patients. The sequence was collected from a human donor with melanoma. The sequences come from blood, collected from a patient treated with checkpoint blockade.

The CDR3 sequence is CASSQDSSGNTIYF. The DNA of the CDR3 is TGTGCCAGCAGCCAGGACAGCTCTGGAAACACCATATATTTT. The V gene is TRBV7-3, the J gene TRBJ1-3; D possibly corresponds to TRBD1 (6 bases). The CDR3 sequence is 14 residues long. Germline CDR1 and CDR2: SGHTA and FQGTGA. Deletions cut 5 bases from V and 0 bases from J, with 8 bases between.